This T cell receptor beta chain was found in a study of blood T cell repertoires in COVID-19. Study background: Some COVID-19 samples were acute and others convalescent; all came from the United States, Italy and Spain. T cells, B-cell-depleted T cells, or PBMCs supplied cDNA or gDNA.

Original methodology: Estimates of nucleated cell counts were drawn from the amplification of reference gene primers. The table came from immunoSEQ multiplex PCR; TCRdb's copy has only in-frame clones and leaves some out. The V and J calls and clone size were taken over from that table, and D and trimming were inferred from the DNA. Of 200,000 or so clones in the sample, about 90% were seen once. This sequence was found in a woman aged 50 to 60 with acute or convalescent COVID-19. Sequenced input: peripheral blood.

CDR3 sequence: CAGARQGICYGYTF. For the CDR3, the DNA is TGTGCCGGAGCGAGACAGGGGATTTGCTATGGCTACACCTTC. This chain links TRBV30 with TRBJ1-2, with 8 bases identical to TRBD1. Germline V CDR1 and CDR2: GTSNPN, SVGIG (reference sequence). The CDR3 spans 14 residues. Germline trimming cut 8 bases from V and 4 bases from J; bases unmatched to any gene: 12. Complete variable domain (other parts from reference TRBV30 and TRBJ1-2): SQTIHQWPATLVQPVGSPLSLECTVEGTSNPNLYWYRQAAGRGLQLLFYSVGIGQISSEVPQNLSASRPQDRQFILSSKKLLLSDSGFYLCAGARQGICYGYTFGSGTRLTVV.